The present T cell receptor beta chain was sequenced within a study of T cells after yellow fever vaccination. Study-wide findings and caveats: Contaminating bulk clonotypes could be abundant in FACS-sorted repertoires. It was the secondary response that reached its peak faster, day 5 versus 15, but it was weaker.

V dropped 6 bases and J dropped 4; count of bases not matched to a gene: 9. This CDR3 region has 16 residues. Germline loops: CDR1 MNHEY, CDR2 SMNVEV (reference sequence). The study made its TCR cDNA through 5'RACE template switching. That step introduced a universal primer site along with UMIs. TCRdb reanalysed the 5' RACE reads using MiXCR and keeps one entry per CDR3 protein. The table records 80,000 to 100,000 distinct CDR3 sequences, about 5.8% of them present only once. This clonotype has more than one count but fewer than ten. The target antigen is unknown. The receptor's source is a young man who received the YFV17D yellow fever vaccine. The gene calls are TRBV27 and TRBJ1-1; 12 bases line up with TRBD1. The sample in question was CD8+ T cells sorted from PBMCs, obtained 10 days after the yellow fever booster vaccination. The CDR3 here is CASSAPGQGAVTEAFF. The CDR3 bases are TGTGCCAGCAGCGCCCCGGGACAGGGGGCCGTCACTGAAGCTTTCTTT.